This entry describes one TCR beta chain. The data stem from a study of cytomegalovirus exposure and HLA in healthy donors. V was pared by 3 bases and J by 1 base, with 7 bases between. The CDR3 runs to 13 residues. Per the germline V gene, CDR1 is SGHRS and CDR2 is YFSETQ. Amplification used 60 Vbeta primers and 13 Jbeta primers. Clones were read by immunoSEQ multiplex PCR, and TCRdb kept only the in-frame ones, dropping some. This sample contains about 74,000 clones. The material sequenced was PBMCs. The V gene is TRBV5-1, the J gene TRBJ2-5; no clear D gene. The source of this sequence is a female donor in good health and CMV-seropositive. CDR3 in DNA: TGCGCCAGCAGCTACAGTCCCCAAGAGACCCAGTACTTC. As protein: CASSYSPQETQYF.